Included here is one T cell receptor beta chain sequence, with context. The antigen is unknown. This entry is derived from a study of vaccination and CD4 T cells after COVID-19. Turning to the study itself: Median time from second vaccine dose to sampling was less than 85 days (14 to 241). Whole-study findings and limits: Convalescent patients had a median approximately 90% of reactive clones appearing only post-vaccination.

CDR3 length: 15 amino acids. Germline CDR1 DFQATT, CDR2 SNEGSKA (reference sequence). V shed 3 bases and J 3 bases; nucleotides not matched to a gene: 11. TCRdb processed the PCR reads anew with MiXCR; each CDR3 protein has one entry. The sample has just over 20,000 distinct CDR3 sequences; under 60% are singletons. The J gene is TRBJ2-7, the V gene TRBV20-1; 7 bases align to TRBD2. The receptor comes from a human donor who had recovered from COVID-19. Sequencing was performed on CD4+ T cells from blood, taken before SARS-CoV-2 vaccination. The DNA for the CDR3 is TGCAGTGCTAGCGGGAGGATGGGACCGAGCTACGAGCAGTACTTC. It encodes CSASGRMGPSYEQYF.